This record looks at one T cell receptor beta chain sequence and its context. Antigen specificity is unknown. Relative to the germline gene, one junction end is altered; a read error may explain this. These data originate in a study of tumor-infiltrating lymphocytes in primary liver carcinoma. This CDR3 is 14 amino acids long. CDR1 MNHEY and CDR2 SVGAGI come from the germline V gene. TCR beta cDNA was reverse-transcribed from 500 ng of total RNA. The reaction used a constant-region primer and ProtoScript II reverse transcriptase. Modified slightly, ARM-PCR produced TCR beta libraries over three nested multiplex PCR rounds. A C-beta reverse primer and TRBV1-TRBV30 forward primers served in each of the first two PCR rounds, at 10 cycles apiece. Each CDR3 protein is one row after TCRdb ran MiXCR on the multiplex PCR reads. The sample comprises approximately 80,000 distinct CDR3 sequences, 65% to 75% of which are singletons, and about 25% rests with the top ten.

Study outcomes and limitations: Compared with tumor region pairs, tumor-adjacent and tumor-blood pairs overlapped less.

Investigators took RNA and DNA out together from 20-30 mg of unsorted bulk tissue. Those sampled were patients whose primary liver carcinoma was treated by surgical resection. The sequencing sample was made of tumor-adjacent normal liver tissue. The rearrangement joins TRBV6-5 to TRBJ1-6; a weak D match, TRBD1 (5 bases). The sequence came from a middle-aged man with primary liver carcinoma and hepatitis B virus infection. CDR3 sequence (DNA): TGTGTCAGCAGTTACCGGGACCGAAATTCACCCCTCCACTTT. Translating it yields CVSSYRDRNSPLHF.